The clone carrying this T cell receptor (beta chain) was counted between two and nine times. The data stem from a study of blood T cell repertoires in COVID-19. Study-level information: Researchers got acute and convalescent COVID-19 samples from the United States, Italy and Spain. Sample material is recorded as cDNA or gDNA derived from T cells, B-cell-depleted T cells, or PBMCs.

Original processing notes: It was from reference gene primer amplification that nucleated cell counts were estimated. The repertoire was sequenced with immunoSEQ multiplex PCR; TCRdb's copy has only in-frame clones and lacks some. The V and J calls and the clone size are those of that table, but D and trimming were determined from the DNA. In the table there are tens of thousands of clones, around 87% of which are singletons. This receptor was obtained from a human donor in a cohort sampled during active COVID-19. The specimen sequenced was peripheral blood.

The CDR3 nucleotides read TGTGCCAGCAGTGTGGACAGGATCAATCAGCCCCAGCATTTT. Translation gives CASSVDRINQPQHF. The chain employs TRBV2 and TRBJ1-5; 7 nucleotides line up with TRBD1. The J segment lost 3 bases and the V segment lost 4 bases, leaving 3 bases of the junction unmatched. The CDR3 length is 14 residues. Per the germline V gene, CDR1 is SNHLY and CDR2 is FYNNEI.